The clone carrying this TCR beta chain has a handful of counts. Authors' methods: Scientists estimated how many nucleated cells there were by amplifying reference gene primers. The protocol was immunoSEQ multiplex PCR, while the TCRdb copy is restricted to in-frame clones and leaves out a portion. V, J and clone size are those of that table, while D and trimming were read from the DNA. Of around 270,000 clones in the sample, under 85% were seen once. These data are taken from a study of blood T cell repertoires in COVID-19. Study context: Italy, Spain and the United States were the sources of the convalescent and acute COVID-19 samples. PBMCs, B-cell-depleted T cells, or T cells provided the cDNA or gDNA that made up the material.

The Seattle patients joined while their infection was active and were tracked longitudinally afterward. CDR3 length equals 16 residues. V shed 0 bases and J shed 3 bases, with 9 bases lying between them. CDR1 and CDR2 (germline): LNHNV, YYDKDF (reference sequence). Sequencing used peripheral blood. This rearrangement joins TRBV15 to TRBJ1-6; D remains unclear. The TCR was taken from a human donor with COVID-19, enrolled during active disease. The donor label of this sample is uncertain. CDR3 nucleotides: TGTGCCACCAGCAGAGACCTACAGAGCTATAATTCACCCCTCCACTTT. This codes for CATSRDLQSYNSPLHF.